This T cell receptor (beta chain) was found in a study of siplizumab effects on memory and regulatory T cells. The table came from immunoSEQ multiplex PCR; TCRdb's copy has only in-frame clones and leaves some out. Here the sample spans tens of thousands of clones, 90% to 95% being singletons. Germline-derived CDR1 and CDR2 are MNHEY and SMNVEV (reference sequence). This CDR3 is built from 16 residues. The J segment lost 6 bases and the V segment lost 3 bases, leaving 8 bases of the junction unmatched. This clonotype originated in a human donor in good health. Sequences were obtained from CD8+ T cells sorted from blood. V gene TRBV27 combines with J gene TRBJ2-3; 11 bases line up with TRBD2. The CDR3 region has the DNA TGTGCCAGCAGTTTGACTAGCGGGGCCTTTGGGGATACGCAGTATTTT. Its protein is CASSLTSGAFGDTQYF.